These 32 T cell receptor beta chains share one sample of origin, sequenced in a study of graft-versus-host responses after intestinal transplantation. Some clones are missing from TCRdb's copy, which holds only in-frame ones; the method was immunoSEQ multiplex PCR. The sample has approximately 68,000 clones, around 90% seen once. For these receptors, no antigen is known. The material sequenced was unstimulated CD8+ T cells sorted from spleen or lymph node cells, taken before transplant. The receptors originated from a human donor who was the organ donor for an intestinal transplant.

V gene TRBV11-2 combines with J gene TRBJ2-7; possibly TRBD2 for D (5 bases). In germline, CDR1 is SGHAT, CDR2 FQNNGV. The CDR3 sequence is 17 residues long. V lost 5 bases and J lost 4, with 24 bases in between. CDR3 loop: CASSVPVFEDWIYEQYV. CDR3 coding DNA: TGTGCCAGCAGCGTACCAGTGTTTGAGGACTGGATTTACGAGCAGTACGTC.

The J gene is TRBJ1-5, the V gene TRBV15, with 8 bases matching TRBD1. The germline CDR1 and CDR2 sequences are LNHNV and YYDKDF (reference sequence). The CDR3 is made up of 16 amino acids. Trimming cost V 3 bases and J 2 bases; bases outside gene matches: 6. The CDR3 region is CATSSQTGVGNQPQHF. The CDR3 region has the DNA TGTGCCACCAGCAGCCAGACAGGGGTGGGCAATCAGCCCCAGCATTTT.

This clone was counted only a few times. The rearrangement uses TRBV6-6 and TRBJ2-1; D is uncertain. This CDR3 has 10 residues. Trimming removed 8 bases from V and 6 bases from J, with 5 bases in between. CDR1 is MNHNY, CDR2 SVGAGI, per germline (reference sequence). The CDR3 loop is CASASNEQFF. DNA for the CDR3: TGTGCCAGCGCTAGCAATGAGCAGTTCTTC.

By sample share, this clone is medium-sized. The genes are TRBV5-5 and TRBJ2-7, with TRBD1 matching over 10 bases. The CDR3 extends over 15 amino acids. Germline CDR1 and CDR2: SGHKS and YYEKEE (reference sequence). With 0 bases clipped from V and 3 bases from J, the junction kept 3 bases outside the gene matches. The CDR3 DNA reads TGTGCCAGCAGCTTGGGACAGGGGGCAAGCTACGAGCAGTACGTC. It translates to CASSLGQGASYEQYV.

CDR3 DNA: TGTGCCAGCAGCGGGGGGGCCGAAGAGACCCAGTACTTC. Amino acids: CASSGGAEETQYF. The J gene is TRBJ2-5, the V gene TRBV14; D perhaps matches TRBD2 (7 bases). Germline CDR1 and CDR2: SGHDN and FVKESK. The V and J ends lost 5 bases and 3 bases respectively, with 10 bases between them. The CDR3 is 13 residues long.

V usage is TRBV15 and J usage is TRBJ2-1, with 7 bases aligning to TRBD2. Looked up from germline, CDR1 is LNHNV and CDR2 is YYDKDF (reference sequence). J lost 12 bases, V lost 4 bases, and 9 bases had no gene match. The CDR3 consists of 13 residues. CDR3: CATSTEGSGGQFF. CDR3 coding DNA: TGTGCCACCAGCACAGAGGGGTCGGGGGGGCAGTTCTTC.

V usage is TRBV7-6 and J usage is TRBJ1-3; TRBD1 might be the D (5 bases). Germline V CDR1 and CDR2: SGHVS, FNYEAQ. CDR3 length equals 16 residues. V was pared by 1 base and J by 0 bases, with 10 bases between. The CDR3: CASSLGPGHSGNTIYF. CDR3 coding DNA: TGTGCCAGCAGCTTAGGTCCCGGACACTCTGGAAACACCATATATTTT.

V and J are TRBV6-5 and TRBJ1-4; 8 nucleotides align to TRBD1. The CDR3 consists of 15 residues. V shed 10 bases and J 6 bases; nucleotides not matched to a gene: 13. Per the germline V gene, CDR1 is MNHEY and CDR2 is SVGAGI. The CDR3 loop is CATAHPQGAHEKLFF. The CDR3 nucleotides are TGTGCCACTGCTCACCCTCAGGGGGCACATGAAAAACTGTTTTTT.

V gene TRBV28 combines with J gene TRBJ1-4; possible D gene TRBD1, 5 bases. The CDR3 has 14 amino acids. Trimming cost V 2 bases and J 7 bases, with 11 bases left between them. The germline V gene has CDR1 MDHEN and CDR2 SYDVKM. CDR3 bases: TGTGCCAGCAGTTTAACAGGATTCGGTGAAAAACTGTTTTTT. Its translation is CASSLTGFGEKLFF.

The gene calls are TRBV19 and TRBJ1-2; the match to TRBD1 covers 10 bases. V was pared by 4 bases and J by 6 bases, with 8 bases of the junction left unmatched. Germline CDR1 and CDR2: LNHDA and SQIVND (reference sequence). This CDR3 spans 15 amino acids. The CDR3 DNA reads as TGTGCCAGTAGTAGAAGACAGGGGGCGAATGATGGCTACACCTTC. This encodes CASSRRQGANDGYTF.

The genes are TRBV28 and TRBJ2-1, with a weak D call TRBD2 (7 bases). CDR1 and CDR2 from the germline V gene are MDHEN and SYDVKM. This CDR3 has 18 amino acids. Trimming took off 2 bases at V and 0 bases at J, with 17 bases between the two ends. The CDR3 DNA reads as TGTGCCAGCAGTTTAACCGGCGGGGGCCATCCCTCCTACAATGAGCAGTTCTTC. This codes for CASSLTGGGHPSYNEQFF.

This chain uses TRBV28 with TRBJ2-4; D gene uncertain. Trimming stripped 2 bases from V and 2 bases from J, with 13 bases between. CDR3 length: 16 residues. In germline, CDR1 is MDHEN, CDR2 SYDVKM. The CDR3 region is CASSLIAHESKNIQYF. The CDR3, as DNA: TGTGCCAGCAGTTTAATAGCTCATGAGTCCAAAAACATTCAGTACTTC. The entire variable domain, with the rest obtained from reference TRBV28 and TRBJ2-4, is as follows: DVKVTQSSRYLVKRTGEKVFLECVQDMDHENMFWYRQDPGLGLRLIYFSYDVKMKEKGDIPEGYSVSREKKERFSLILESASTNQTSMYLCASSLIAHESKNIQYFGAGTRLSVL.

This clone was found once. V and J are TRBV5-6 and TRBJ2-1, with a tentative D call TRBD1 (5 bases). The V end lost 3 bases, the J end lost 12 bases, and 10 bases lay between the germline ends. The length of the CDR3 is 11 residues. Germline V gives CDR1 SGHDT, CDR2 YYEEEE. The CDR3 spells CASSSAQGQFF. In DNA form, the CDR3 reads TGTGCCAGCAGCTCAGCTCAGGGGCAGTTCTTC.

This clone was found once. The J gene is TRBJ1-2, the V gene TRBV2; tentatively, D is TRBD1 (6 bases). Germline CDR1 reads SNHLY; CDR2 reads FYNNEI. The CDR3 runs 14 residues. V lost 6 bases, J lost 3 bases, and 14 bases lay in between. The CDR3 here is CASRAIQGDYGYTF. In nucleotides, the CDR3 is TGTGCCAGCAGAGCGATACAGGGTGACTATGGCTACACCTTC.

The chain couples TRBV11-2 to TRBJ1-2; D might be TRBD1 (6 bases). Trimming stripped 5 bases from V and 0 bases from J, with 10 bases between. In germline, CDR1 is SGHAT, CDR2 FQNNGV. The CDR3 has 14 residues. Here the CDR3 reads CASSMDRANYGYTF. In nucleotides, the CDR3 is TGTGCCAGCAGCATGGACAGAGCTAACTATGGCTACACCTTC.

The gene calls are TRBV7-3 and TRBJ1-1; TRBD1 aligns across 9 bases. J lost 6 bases, V lost 2 bases, and 4 bases had no gene match. The CDR3 covers 14 residues. Per the germline V gene, CDR1 is SGHTA and CDR2 is FQGTGA. The CDR3 DNA sequence: TGTGCCAGCAGCTTAGGACAGGGGAAGGCTGAAGCTTTCTTT. Its protein is CASSLGQGKAEAFF.

The rearrangement joins TRBV27 to TRBJ2-1; 7 bases line up with TRBD2. V lost 3 bases and J lost 3; bases outside the gene matches: 5. From germline, CDR1 is MNHEY and CDR2 SMNVEV (reference sequence). CDR3 length: 15 residues. CDR3 nucleotide sequence: TGTGCCAGCAGTTTGGGGTCGGGGGGCTACAATGAGCAGTTCTTC. Translation: CASSLGSGGYNEQFF.

The V and J genes are TRBV11-2 and TRBJ1-1; 7 bases are shared with TRBD1. The CDR3 spans 12 residues. CDR1 and CDR2 from the germline V gene are SGHAT and FQNNGV. With V trimmed by 5 bases and J by 7 bases, 4 bases remained unmatched. The CDR3 protein is CASSTDRDEAFF. CDR3 bases: TGTGCCAGCAGCACAGACAGGGATGAAGCTTTCTTT.

This clone was seen just once. This sequence joins TRBV6-5 and TRBJ2-5; TRBD1 is a possible D gene (6 bases). The CDR3 length is 14 residues. V dropped 5 bases and J dropped 0 bases, with 10 bases sitting between them. Germline V gives CDR1 MNHEY, CDR2 SVGAGI. The CDR3 spells CASSPQGYQETQYF. CDR3 nucleotides: TGTGCCAGCAGTCCTCAGGGGTACCAAGAGACCCAGTACTTC.

This clone was found once. The CDR3 protein is CASSFGGQGDGYTF. The CDR3 bases are TGTGCCAGCAGCTTCGGAGGGCAGGGGGACGGCTACACCTTC. J is TRBJ1-2 and V is TRBV7-9, with 7 positions matching TRBD1. The CDR3 runs 14 residues. J was trimmed by 8 bases and V by 3 bases; bases with no gene match: 9. Germline V gene sequence: CDR1 SEHNR, CDR2 FQNEAQ (reference sequence).

The V gene is TRBV2, the J gene TRBJ2-7, with 8 bases identical to TRBD1. CDR1 and CDR2 (germline): SNHLY, FYNNEI. V trimming: 9 bases; J trimming: 5 bases; junction bases outside the gene matches: 18. CDR3 length: 16 amino acids. In DNA form, the CDR3 reads TGTGCCAGTACGACGTCTGACAGGGGCTCAGATCACGAGCAGTACGTC. Amino acids: CASTTSDRGSDHEQYV.

This clone was recorded once. The chain recombines TRBV19 with TRBJ1-5; D possibly corresponds to TRBD1 (5 bases). The V gene lost 5 bases and the J gene lost 6 bases, with 11 bases spanning the gap. The CDR3 sequence is 13 residues long. CDR1 LNHDA and CDR2 SQIVND come from the germline V gene (reference sequence). CDR3 loop: CASSWGGIQPQHF. The CDR3, as DNA: TGTGCCAGTAGTTGGGGGGGGATTCAGCCCCAGCATTTT.

This sequence joins TRBV5-4 and TRBJ2-3; TRBD2 might be the D (7 bases). This CDR3 region has 14 residues. The ends were cut back, 6 bases at V and 4 bases at J, with 15 bases in the middle. Germline lookup yields CDR1 SGHNT and CDR2 YYREEE (reference sequence). The CDR3 DNA is TGTGCCAGCATGGAGGGGGGGGCGCCAGATACGCAGTATTTT. This codes for CASMEGGAPDTQYF.

This clone was recorded once. For the CDR3, the DNA is TGTGCCAGCAGCTTAGTTTATAAGAACACTGAAGCTTTCTTT. This translates into CASSLVYKNTEAFF. The chain links TRBV11-2 to TRBJ1-1; unclear D gene. Germline assignment: CDR1 SGHAT and CDR2 FQNNGV. Deletions cut 1 base from V and 1 base from J, with 7 bases between. This CDR3 region has 14 residues.

The chain recombines TRBV27 with TRBJ2-1, with 8 bases that match TRBD1. Germline V gene lookup returns CDR1 MNHEY and CDR2 SMNVEV (reference sequence). The CDR3 is 19 amino acids. V was pared by 0 bases and J by 0 bases, with 10 bases of the junction left unmatched. Here the CDR3 reads CASSLSRRGQANSYNEQFF. Here the CDR3 DNA reads TGTGCCAGCAGTTTATCGCGCAGGGGACAGGCGAACTCCTACAATGAGCAGTTCTTC.

The V gene is TRBV28, the J gene TRBJ2-2; TRBD2 matches 11 bases. In germline, CDR1 is MDHEN, CDR2 SYDVKM. Trimming cost V 5 bases and J 6 bases; bases outside gene matches: 17. This CDR3 contains 19 residues. The CDR3 DNA reads as TGTGCCAGCAGTCCCACGGGACTAGCGGCATTCAGGGGGGCCGGGGAGCTGTTTTTT. Its translation: CASSPTGLAAFRGAGELFF.

The chain has TRBV28 and TRBJ1-6, with D uncertain. Germline values: CDR1 MDHEN, CDR2 SYDVKM. The CDR3 spans 16 residues. Trimming left V 11 bases short and J 0 bases short, with 17 bases between. DNA of the CDR3: TGTGCCGGCGCCTCCGGGAGTAACTCCTATAATTCACCCCTCCACTTT. Translation gives CAGASGSNSYNSPLHF. Drawing the rest from reference TRBV28 and TRBJ1-6, the complete variable domain is DVKVTQSSRYLVKRTGEKVFLECVQDMDHENMFWYRQDPGLGLRLIYFSYDVKMKEKGDIPEGYSVSREKKERFSLILESASTNQTSMYLCAGASGSNSYNSPLHFGNGTRLTVT.

This rearrangement joins TRBV7-8 to TRBJ1-1, with 10 bases aligning to TRBD1. CDR3 length equals 16 residues. With 1 base clipped from V and 4 bases from J, the junction kept 6 bases outside the gene matches. CDR1 and CDR2 (germline): SGHVS, FQNEAQ. The CDR3, as DNA: TGTGCCAGCAGCTTAGGACAGGGGGCGAGAGGCACTGAAGCTTTCTTT. Translation gives CASSLGQGARGTEAFF. The variable domain in full, completed from reference TRBV7-8 and TRBJ1-1, reads GAGVSQSPRYKVAKRGQDVALRCDPISGHVSLFWYQQALGQGPEFLTYFQNEAQLDKSGLPSDRFFAERPEGSVSTLKIQRTQQEDSAVYLCASSLGQGARGTEAFFGQGTRLTVV.

V is TRBV10-3 and J is TRBJ2-1, with 9 bases fitting TRBD1. With 3 bases clipped from V and 3 bases from J, the junction kept 6 bases outside the gene matches. Per germline, CDR1 ENHRY and CDR2 SYGVKD. The CDR3 has 16 residues. In nucleotides, the CDR3 is TGTGCCATCAGTGATTTGGGACAGGGCTACTACAATGAGCAGTTCTTC. Its protein is CAISDLGQGYYNEQFF.

J is TRBJ1-2 and V is TRBV20-1; D remains unclear. Trimming pared 4 bases from V and 3 bases from J, leaving 6 bases between. Germline V lookup: CDR1 DFQATT, CDR2 SNEGSKA (reference sequence). This CDR3 comprises 11 residues. CDR3 nucleotide sequence: TGCAGTGCTACTCAGTACTATGGCTACACCTTC. This encodes CSATQYYGYTF.

Only one count was recorded for this clone. This chain links TRBV4-2 with TRBJ2-3; D uncertain. V lost 4 bases, J lost 3 bases, and 11 bases lay in between. Germline V lookup: CDR1 LGHNA, CDR2 YNFKEQ. There are 14 residues in the CDR3. The CDR3 region is CASSPDEMTDTQYF. CDR3 nucleotide sequence: TGTGCCAGCAGCCCTGATGAGATGACAGATACGCAGTATTTT.

The chain couples TRBV19 to TRBJ1-1, with 9 bases matching TRBD1. Germline V gene sequence: CDR1 LNHDA, CDR2 SQIVND (reference sequence). This CDR3 has 16 amino acids. V dropped 6 bases and J dropped 0; count of bases not matched to a gene: 8. The CDR3 region is CASRGGTGRMNTEAFF. The CDR3 DNA reads TGTGCCAGTAGAGGGGGGACAGGGCGCATGAACACTGAAGCTTTCTTT.